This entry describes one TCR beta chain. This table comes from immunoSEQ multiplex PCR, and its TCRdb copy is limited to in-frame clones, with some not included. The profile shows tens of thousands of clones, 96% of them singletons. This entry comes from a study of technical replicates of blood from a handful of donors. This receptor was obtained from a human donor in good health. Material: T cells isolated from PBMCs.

The DNA of the CDR3 is TGTGCCAGCAGTTTCCCACAGATTACTAACTATGGCTACACCTTC. Amino acid sequence: CASSFPQITNYGYTF. The J gene is TRBJ1-2, the V gene TRBV27; no clear D. The CDR3 runs to 15 residues. CDR1 and CDR2 from the germline V gene are MNHEY and SMNVEV (reference sequence). With 3 bases removed from V and 0 bases from J, the gap between germline ends came to 11 bases.